Below, 26 T cell receptor beta chains from the same sample are listed, as sequenced in a study of regulatory T cells in long-lasting Graves disease (dated by TCRdb to about 2021). Explained via the paper, the time point label denotes: persistent/refractory GD, antithyroid drugs over 5 years with positive TRAb. RNA was extracted from PBMCs in TRIzol for both TCR sequencing and RNA sequencing. Libraries were prepared through multiplex PCR. The instrument was an Illumina HiSeq 4000. TCR beta libraries were built with iRepertoire HTBI primers and Arm-PCR amplification of CDR3 regions. In TCRdb, the public reads were trimmed at Q25 with fastp and aligned with MiXCR, with productive beta chains retained. Duplicate CDR3 protein sequences are folded into a single record with the most common DNA and genes. This sample is represented by about 460,000 distinct CDR3 sequences; less than 25% of them were singletons. In total, the top ten clones hold under 15% of the sample.

The material was peripheral blood mononuclear cells (PBMCs), obtained when the disease was refractory, from a patient treated with antithyroid drugs. These TCRs come from a female donor with Graves disease.

This clonotype was counted at least ten times. The rearrangement joins TRBV19 to TRBJ1-2, with TRBD1 matching 7 bases. The germline V gene has CDR1 LNHDA and CDR2 SQIVND (reference sequence). CDR3 length: 13 amino acids. V trimming: 4 bases; J trimming: 7 bases; junction bases outside the gene matches: 6. In DNA form, the CDR3 reads TGTGCCAGTAGTACAGGGACAGCCAGTGGCTACACCTTC. It codes for CASSTGTASGYTF.

The chain carries TRBV30 and TRBJ1-1; perhaps TRBD1 as D (5 bases). This CDR3 has 13 residues. CDR1 is GTSNPN, CDR2 SVGIG, per germline (reference sequence). V lost 3 bases and J lost 11, with 19 bases in between. The chain's CDR3 is CAWSPQAGRGAFF. CDR3 sequence (DNA): TGTGCCTGGAGCCCCCAAGCGGGACGCGGGGCTTTCTTT.

This clonotype was found a few times. The chain employs TRBV11-3 and TRBJ2-4; unclear D gene. Germline lookup yields CDR1 SGHNT and CDR2 YENEEA. This CDR3 has 13 amino acids. Trimming left V 1 base short and J 4 bases short, with 5 bases between. In DNA, the CDR3 is TGTGCCAGCAGCTTAGTTGGAAAAAACATTCAGTACTTC. This codes for CASSLVGKNIQYF.

This clonotype occurred many times. The V and J genes are TRBV27 and TRBJ1-5; no reliable D call. V was shortened by 3 bases and J by 0 bases, with 6 bases between the two germline ends. The V gene's germline CDR1 is MNHEY and CDR2 SMNVEV (reference sequence). The CDR3 totals 14 residues. CDR3 residues: CASSFTHSNQPQHF. CDR3 DNA sequence: TGTGCCAGCAGTTTTACCCATAGCAATCAGCCCCAGCATTTT.

This clonotype was recorded only once. The chain combines TRBV5-1 with TRBJ2-5; 8 nucleotides align to TRBD1. The V segment lost 0 bases and the J segment 4 bases; nucleotides outside the gene matches: 5. Germline CDR1 is SGHRS and CDR2 is YFSETQ. The CDR3 contains 15 residues. DNA of the CDR3: TGCGCCAGCAGCTTGGCCACAGGGGGTTTAGAGACCCAGTACTTC. Its protein is CASSLATGGLETQYF. Filled out from reference TRBV5-1 and TRBJ2-5, the complete variable domain reads KAGVTQTPRYLIKTRGQQVTLSCSPISGHRSVSWYQQTPGQGLQFLFEYFSETQRNKGNFPGRFSGRQFSNSRSEMNVSTLELGDSALYLCASSLATGGLETQYFGPGTRLLVL.

The CDR3 region has the DNA TGTGCCAGCAGCCAATCTTCCGGGTGGAAGTCGCCCCTCCACTTT. Its protein product is CASSQSSGWKSPLHF. J is TRBJ1-6 and V is TRBV14; no firm D call. The CDR3 spans 15 residues. The germline V gene encodes CDR1 SGHDN and CDR2 FVKESK. V lost 2 bases, J lost 13 bases, and 18 bases lay in between.

The chain has TRBV18 and TRBJ2-7; D gene uncertain. There are 14 residues in the CDR3. Germline CDR1 reads KGHSH; CDR2 reads LQKENI. Trimming pared 2 bases from V and 3 bases from J, leaving 11 bases between. This CDR3 reads CASSPGTNNYEQYF. The DNA for the CDR3 is TGTGCCAGCTCACCAGGCACAAATAACTACGAGCAGTACTTC.

This clonotype was detected many times. The gene calls are TRBV12-3 or TRBV12-4 and TRBJ1-6; D is unresolved. The CDR3 loop spans 14 amino acids. Trimming cost V 6 bases and J 5 bases, with 11 bases left between them. The CDR3 sequence is CASSFFTDNSPLHF. As DNA, the CDR3 is TGTGCCAGCAGCTTTTTTACGGATAATTCACCCCTCCACTTT.

This clonotype came up many times. The genes are TRBV20-1 and TRBJ1-4; no reliable D call. The CDR3 covers 17 residues. The germline gives CDR1 DFQATT, CDR2 SNEGSKA (reference sequence). Trimming stripped 6 bases from V and 2 bases from J, with 22 bases between. The CDR3 sequence: CSALFLGVNSTNEKLFF. CDR3 bases: TGCAGTGCCCTTTTCCTCGGGGTGAATTCGACTAATGAAAAACTGTTTTTT.

The V and J genes are TRBV20-1 and TRBJ2-7, with TRBD1 identical over 7 bases. V shed 3 bases and J 5 bases; nucleotides not matched to a gene: 10. CDR3 size: 14 residues. Per germline, CDR1 DFQATT and CDR2 SNEGSKA (reference sequence). The CDR3 region has the DNA TGCAGTGCTAGTAGACAGGGTTTTATCGACGAGCAGTACTTC. Translating it yields CSASRQGFIDEQYF.

This clonotype was picked up many times. The V call is TRBV7-2, the J call TRBJ2-7; 7 nucleotides align to TRBD2. J lost 0 bases, V lost 1 base, and 6 bases had no gene match. Germline V gene sequence: CDR1 SGHTA, CDR2 FQGNSA. This CDR3 comprises 16 residues. CDR3 in DNA: TGTGCCAGCAGCTTAGGGGGAGCGGGATTCTCCTACGAGCAGTACTTC. It translates to CASSLGGAGFSYEQYF.

In its sample, this clonotype was seen many times. Its ends do not fully match the called genes, so a read error is possible. The chain has TRBV6-1 and TRBJ1-5; D is ambiguous. The germline CDR1 and CDR2 sequences are MNHNS and SASEGT. The length of the CDR3 is 14 residues. CDR3 sequence reads: CASSRVGVYHPQHF. In DNA, the CDR3 is TGTGCCAGCAGCCGGGTTGGAGTGTATCACCCCCAGCATTTT.

This clonotype was observed a few times. The V gene is TRBV5-1, the J gene TRBJ1-4; D is ambiguous. With 1 base removed from V and 0 bases from J, the gap between germline ends came to 16 bases. The CDR3 has 18 amino acids. CDR1 is SGHRS and CDR2 is YFSETQ in the germline V gene. CDR3 bases: TGCGCCAGCAGCTTGTACGGCCGGGAATCAACAACTAATGAAAAACTGTTTTTT. Translation gives CASSLYGRESTTNEKLFF.

This clonotype was found a few times. The chain has TRBV9 and TRBJ1-1; D ambiguous. The V gene's germline CDR1 is SGDLS and CDR2 YYNGEE. The CDR3 contains 12 residues. V lost 2 bases and J lost 7, with 9 bases in between. The CDR3 nucleotides are TGTGCCAGCAGCGTTGGTGTCGGTGAAGCTTTCTTT. Its protein is CASSVGVGEAFF.

There are many counts of this clonotype. The chain combines TRBV12-3 or TRBV12-4 with TRBJ2-7; D is possibly TRBD1 or TRBD2 (5 bases each). The CDR3 has 12 residues. V lost 6 bases and J lost 2, with 8 bases in between. The chain's CDR3 is CASSQGPYEQYF. The CDR3, as DNA: TGTGCCAGCAGCCAGGGACCCTACGAGCAGTACTTC.

This clonotype has a count of ten or more. The chain has TRBV2 and TRBJ1-3, with TRBD1 as a possible D gene (5 bases). V gave up 7 bases and J gave up 3 bases, with 13 bases separating them. This CDR3 has 14 residues. Germline loops: CDR1 SNHLY, CDR2 FYNNEI. Here the CDR3 reads CASKDTYLGNTIYF. The CDR3, as DNA: TGTGCCAGCAAGGACACCTACCTTGGAAACACCATATATTTT.

This clonotype has a handful of counts. The rearrangement uses TRBV20-1 and TRBJ2-7; the match to TRBD2 covers 7 bases. Germline V CDR1 and CDR2: DFQATT, SNEGSKA (reference sequence). J gave up 3 bases and V 0 bases, and 5 bases lay outside the gene matches. The CDR3 totals 14 residues. CDR3 DNA sequence: TGCAGTGCTAGAGATTGGGGAGGGCACTACGAGCAGTACTTC. This gives the protein CSARDWGGHYEQYF.

The rearrangement links TRBV3-1 to TRBJ1-2; D unresolved. Germline-derived CDR1 and CDR2 are LGHDT and YNNKEL (reference sequence). The CDR3 runs 16 residues. The V and J ends lost 0 bases and 0 bases respectively, with 11 bases between them. Here the CDR3 reads CASSQDHGKANYGYTF. CDR3 DNA sequence: TGTGCCAGCAGCCAAGATCATGGGAAAGCTAACTATGGCTACACCTTC.

This clonotype has a count of ten or more. V is TRBV2 and J is TRBJ2-4; D is unclear. The V gene lost 0 bases and the J gene lost 7 bases, with 4 bases spanning the gap. CDR3 length: 12 residues. The germline V gene encodes CDR1 SNHLY and CDR2 FYNNEI. The CDR3 sequence is CASSEAHNIQYF. The CDR3 DNA reads TGTGCCAGCAGTGAAGCGCATAACATTCAGTACTTC.

This clonotype was recorded at least ten times. The chain couples TRBV28 to TRBJ1-2; 7 bases align to TRBD1. V was pared by 6 bases and J by 5 bases, with 12 bases of the junction left unmatched. Germline CDR1 MDHEN, CDR2 SYDVKM. The CDR3 length is 15 residues. The CDR3 DNA is TGTGCCAGCAGAGTCCCGGAGGGGGCCCGGTATGGCTACACCTTC. Its translation: CASRVPEGARYGYTF.

Comment on this clonotype: The CDR3 end shows no conserved phenylalanine or tryptophan, and so a read error is likely. This chain joins TRBV29-1 and TRBJ1-5, with TRBD1 as a possible D gene (5 bases). The CDR3 is 12 amino acids. Per the germline V gene, CDR1 is SQVTM and CDR2 is ANQGSEA. The germline V and J ends were trimmed by 5 bases and 2 bases, with 7 bases remaining between them. The CDR3: CSVWDGNQPQHY. DNA of the CDR3: TGCAGCGTTTGGGACGGCAATCAGCCCCAGCATTAT.

The chain carries TRBV6-1 and TRBJ1-2; TRBD1 aligns across 9 bases. Per germline, CDR1 MNHNS and CDR2 SASEGT. The CDR3 length is 13 residues. The V and J ends lost 5 bases and 7 bases, in that order; junction bases with no gene match: 5. CDR3 coding DNA: TGTGCCAGCAGTAAACAGGGGGCGTCTGGCTACACCTTC. This gives the protein CASSKQGASGYTF.

In this sample, this clonotype turned up a few times. The chain joins TRBV12-3 or TRBV12-4 to TRBJ1-1; D is possibly TRBD1 (6 bases). Trimming took 7 bases from V and 4 from J, leaving 19 bases between them. There are 15 residues in the CDR3. CDR3 in amino acids: CASTPRSQGGTEAFF. CDR3 DNA: TGTGCCAGCACCCCTCGATCACAGGGCGGCACTGAAGCTTTCTTT.

This clonotype was counted between two and nine times. The chain carries TRBV4-3 and TRBJ2-5; D is perhaps TRBD2 (5 bases). Germline values: CDR1 LGHNA, CDR2 YSLEER. CDR3 size: 14 residues. Trimming cost V 1 base and J 2 bases, with 8 bases left between them. The CDR3 spells CASSQVRVQETQYF. In DNA form, the CDR3 reads TGCGCCAGCAGCCAAGTGAGGGTTCAAGAGACCCAGTACTTC.

This chain connects TRBV7-2 to TRBJ1-6; 11 bases map to TRBD1. With V trimmed by 4 bases and J by 9 bases, 2 bases remained unmatched. CDR1 and CDR2 (germline): SGHTA, FQGNSA. The CDR3 is 14 amino acids. CDR3 region: CASSWGQGVSPLHF. CDR3 bases: TGTGCCAGCAGCTGGGGACAGGGGGTTTCACCCCTCCACTTT.

Only a few counts were recorded for this clonotype. A much more abundant neighbour one base away suggests this may be a read error. This chain uses TRBV7-2 with TRBJ2-5; unclear D gene. Germline CDR1 and CDR2: SGHTA and FQGNSA. CDR3 size: 11 residues. The CDR3 here is CASNLWLELYF. In DNA form, the CDR3 reads TGTGCCAGCAACTTATGGTTAGAATTGTACTTC. Full variable domain (outside the CDR3, taken from reference TRBV7-2 and TRBJ2-5): GAGVSQSPSNKVTEKGKDVELRCDPISGHTALYWYRQSLGQGLEFLIYFQGNSAPDKSGLPSDRFSAERTGGSVSTLTIQRTQQEDSAVYLCASNLWLELYFGPGTRLLVL.